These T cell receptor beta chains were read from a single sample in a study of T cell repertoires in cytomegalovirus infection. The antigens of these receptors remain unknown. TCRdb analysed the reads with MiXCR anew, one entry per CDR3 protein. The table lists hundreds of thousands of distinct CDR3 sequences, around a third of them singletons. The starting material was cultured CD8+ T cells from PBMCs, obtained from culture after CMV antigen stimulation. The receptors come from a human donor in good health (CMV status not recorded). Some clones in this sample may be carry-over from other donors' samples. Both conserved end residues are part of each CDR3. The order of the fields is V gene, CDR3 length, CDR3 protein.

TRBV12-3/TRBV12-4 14 CASSLKGPIQPQHF
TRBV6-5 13 CASSYGDLNGYTF
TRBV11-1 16 CASSFALMNDYNEQFF
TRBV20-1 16 CSASTPHQGSYNEQFF
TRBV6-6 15 CASSPGQGALNTIYF
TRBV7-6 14 CASSARDRRNVLTF
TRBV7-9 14 CASSSLQVGTEAFF
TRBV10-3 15 CAISENPTTNEKLFF
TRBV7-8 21 CASSLQRATQVVPTIFNEQFF
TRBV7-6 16 CASSLAKRTNTGELFF
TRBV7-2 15 CASSPRLAGVGTQYF
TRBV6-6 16 CASSYPLAGADNEQFF
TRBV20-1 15 CSARDDGGARQPQHF
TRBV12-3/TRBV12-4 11 CASSQWDEQYF
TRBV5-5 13 CASSLSGWETQYF
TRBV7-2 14 CASSLARAGDGYTF
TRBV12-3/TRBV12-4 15 CASSPGTRKRQPQHF
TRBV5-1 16 CASSLTHPTGTYGYTF
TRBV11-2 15 CASSLGRQGADTQYF
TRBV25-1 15 CASSPVTGMNTEAFF
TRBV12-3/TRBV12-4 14 CASSSSRGAYGYTF
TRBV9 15 CASSVAGGLVGELFF
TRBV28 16 CASSLRRGYHQETQYF
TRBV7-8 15 CASSLAAHSYNEQFF
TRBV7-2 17 CASSFSRDRGRSGELFF
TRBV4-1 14 CASSQGGFAYGYTF
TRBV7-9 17 CASSSRDASLAGYEQYF
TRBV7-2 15 CASSDGTGEGQPQHF
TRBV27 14 CASSPGLAGSEQFF
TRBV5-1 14 CASGSGVNTGELFF
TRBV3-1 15 CASSQGRGQNYGYTF
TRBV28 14 CASRLGTEGSPLHF
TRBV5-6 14 CASRTKGENYEQYF
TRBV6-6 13 CASKDRENTEAFF
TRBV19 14 CASISDRGFTEAFF
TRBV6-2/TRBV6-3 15 CASSSMDRINYGCTF
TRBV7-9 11 CASSVLSKAFF
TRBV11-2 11 CASSLVQEAFF
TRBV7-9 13 CASSSIPNTEAFF
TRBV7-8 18 CASSLATSTVVLLNEQFF
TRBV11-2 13 CANSPRTGNEQYF
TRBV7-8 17 CASSLSGDTYSNQPQHF
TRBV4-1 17 CASSQSRTSGASDTQYF
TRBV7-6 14 CASRTSGGHHEQFF
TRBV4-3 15 CASSPRRPGADTQYF
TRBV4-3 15 CASSQGTSIRGEQFF
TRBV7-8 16 CASSPIGGGPYYGYTF
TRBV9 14 CASSYRGLDSPLHF
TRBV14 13 CASSQRVYNEQFF
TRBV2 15 CASSEARGKREKLFF